This T cell receptor beta chain is drawn from a study of control samples from healthy donors and cancer patients. The germline CDR1 and CDR2 sequences are MNHEY and SMNVEV (reference sequence). The CDR3 is made up of 15 amino acids. Deletions cut 2 bases from V and 0 bases from J, with 10 bases between. Generated by immunoSEQ multiplex PCR, the TCRdb table keeps only in-frame clones and is missing some. The sample holds about 130,000 clones; roughly 89% are singletons and the top ten take around 5.8%. The sequence was obtained from a man aged 18 to 30 in good health. The sequencing input was blood. The chain carries TRBV27 and TRBJ2-5; possible D gene TRBD1, 5 bases. This CDR3 is CASSLRGGNQETQYF. The CDR3 DNA reads as TGTGCCAGCAGTTTAAGGGGTGGAAACCAAGAGACCCAGTACTTC.